This T cell receptor beta chain was found in a study of blood T cell repertoires in COVID-19. About the research overall: PBMCs, B-cell-depleted T cells, or T cells were the source of the cDNA or gDNA that made up the material.

Original processing notes: Reference gene primer amplification yielded estimated nucleated cell counts. Here immunoSEQ multiplex PCR was the method, and the copy in TCRdb shows in-frame clones only, minus some. V and J calls and clone size are copied from that table; D and trimming were computed from the DNA. The data contain approximately 200,000 clones, around 75% of them singletons. The CDR3 is made up of 15 amino acids. V lost 4 bases, J lost 2 bases, and 7 bases stayed unmatched. CDR1 and CDR2 (germline): KGHSH, LQKENI. Material for sequencing was peripheral blood. The sequence came from a human donor in a cohort sampled during active COVID-19. The gene calls are TRBV18 and TRBJ2-7, with TRBD1 identical over 8 bases. CDR3 region: CASSRETGVAYEQYF. CDR3 sequence (DNA): TGTGCCAGCTCACGAGAGACAGGGGTCGCCTACGAGCAGTACTTC.